This record looks at one T cell receptor (beta chain) sequence and its context. The antigen is unknown. The CDR3 is 13 amino acids. Germline lookup yields CDR1 WSHSY and CDR2 SAAADI. V was clipped by 5 bases and J by 4 bases; unmatched bases: 5. This sample was taken from a study of graft-versus-host responses after intestinal transplantation. Study in general: The whole recipient group had anti-thymocyte globulin induction followed by tacrolimus and steroids for roughly 3 years.

This table comes from immunoSEQ multiplex PCR, and its TCRdb copy is limited to in-frame clones, with some not included. The data contain approximately 70,000 clones, 70% to 90% of them singletons. This clonotype originated in a human donor who received an intestinal transplant. The input for sequencing was unstimulated CD8+ T cells sorted from spleen or lymph node cells, taken before intestinal transplant. This chain uses TRBV10-2 with TRBJ2-7; TRBD1 agrees at 7 bases. The CDR3 reads CASSRQGRYEQYF. DNA for the CDR3: TGCGCCAGCAGTCGACAGGGAAGGTACGAGCAGTACTTC.